The 31 T cell receptor beta chains presented below share a single source sample, sequenced in a study of a mutant IDH1 vaccine in newly diagnosed glioma. These receptors are not linked to any known antigen. Indicated time point: week 35, safety follow-up. The content of each vaccine dose was 300 ug of mutant IDH1 20-mer peptide, and topical imiquimod accompanied it. Clones were sequenced by immunoSEQ multiplex PCR, and TCRdb holds only the in-frame ones, with some missing. Among tens of thousands of clones listed, almost 95% were seen once. This specimen was PBMCs, taken from a glioma patient whose treatment included an IDH1 peptide vaccine. Every receptor here comes from a man in his fifties with glioma.

V and J are TRBV19 and TRBJ1-1; TRBD1 matches 7 bases. V lost 8 bases to trimming and J lost 0 bases; unmatched junction nucleotides: 9. The germline V gene has CDR1 LNHDA and CDR2 SQIVND (reference sequence). This CDR3 region has 15 residues. CDR3 loop: CASSGAGGLNTEAFF. In DNA form, the CDR3 reads TGTGCCAGTTCGGGTGCAGGGGGATTGAACACTGAAGCTTTCTTT.

The CDR3 reads CASSRSWTGTYEQYF. The CDR3 nucleotides read TGTGCCAGCAGCCGATCCTGGACGGGCACCTACGAGCAGTACTTC. The chain is built from TRBV5-6 and TRBJ2-7; D ambiguous. This CDR3 has 15 residues. V gave up 4 bases and J gave up 2 bases, with 16 bases separating them. CDR1 and CDR2 from the germline V gene are SGHDT and YYEEEE.

The rearrangement joins TRBV7-9 to TRBJ2-7; no clear D gene. Trimming shortened V by 1 base and J by 12 bases, and 13 bases separated the two germline ends. The CDR3 covers 12 residues. Germline values: CDR1 SEHNR, CDR2 FQNEAQ (reference sequence). CDR3 sequence: CASSLETSKRYF. The CDR3 bases are TGTGCCAGCAGCTTAGAGACCTCGAAGCGGTACTTC.

The CDR3 is CAWSVSGNEQFF. DNA for the CDR3: TGTGCCTGGAGTGTTTCCGGCAATGAGCAGTTCTTC. The chain employs TRBV30 and TRBJ2-1, with D uncertain. Looked up from germline, CDR1 is GTSNPN and CDR2 is SVGIG (reference sequence). This CDR3 comprises 12 residues. V was pared by 0 bases and J by 6 bases, with 6 bases between.

The CDR3 spells CASSVALAGYNEQFF. In nucleotides, the CDR3 is TGTGCCAGCAGCGTAGCTCTAGCGGGGTACAATGAGCAGTTCTTC. The gene calls are TRBV9 and TRBJ2-1; TRBD2 agrees at 9 bases. The germline gives CDR1 SGDLS, CDR2 YYNGEE. The CDR3 spans 15 residues. With V trimmed by 0 bases and J by 4 bases, 2 bases remained unmatched.

The chain is built from TRBV11-2 and TRBJ2-5, with D maybe TRBD2 (8 bases). Germline-derived CDR1 and CDR2 are SGHAT and FQNNGV. The CDR3 covers 14 residues. With 5 bases removed from V and 4 bases from J, the gap between germline ends came to 14 bases. This chain's CDR3 is CASSTGGTAETQYF. The CDR3 DNA reads TGTGCCAGCAGCACGGGAGGGACAGCAGAGACCCAGTACTTC.

V and J are TRBV5-4 and TRBJ1-2; 9 bases map to TRBD1. Germline lookup yields CDR1 SGHNT and CDR2 YYREEE (reference sequence). Trimming at V came to 4 bases and at J to 5 bases, leaving 6 bases not matched to a gene. CDR3 length equals 14 residues. CDR3 sequence: CASSATGTGYGYTF. The CDR3, as DNA: TGTGCCAGCAGCGCCACCGGGACAGGGTATGGCTACACCTTC.

The chain joins TRBV6-5 to TRBJ1-1; D is uncertain. V was clipped by 11 bases and J by 6 bases, with 13 bases between them. Germline CDR1 reads MNHEY; CDR2 reads SVGAGI. This CDR3 spans 11 amino acids. The CDR3 sequence: CACRRASEAFF. DNA for the CDR3: TGTGCCTGCCGCCGGGCCTCTGAAGCTTTCTTT.

This chain joins TRBV29-1 and TRBJ2-7; TRBD2 might be the D (6 bases). Trimming cost V 0 bases and J 3 bases, with 18 bases left between them. The germline V gene has CDR1 SQVTM and CDR2 ANQGSEA. CDR3 length: 16 residues. The CDR3 region is CSVEDWAWRELYEQYF. The CDR3 DNA sequence: TGCAGCGTTGAAGATTGGGCGTGGAGGGAACTCTACGAGCAGTACTTC.

This clone was seen once. This chain links TRBV29-1 with TRBJ2-3, with 12 bases that match TRBD2. CDR1 is SQVTM, CDR2 ANQGSEA, per germline. The CDR3 loop spans 15 amino acids. V lost 5 bases, J lost 5 bases, and 8 bases stayed unmatched. CDR3 loop: CSVSLAGGPGDTQYF. The CDR3 DNA sequence: TGCAGCGTTTCCCTAGCGGGAGGGCCGGGAGATACGCAGTATTTT.

In its sample, this clone was seen once. As DNA, the CDR3 is TGTGCCAGCAGCTTAGCGGGGACAGCTGGGGAGCTGTTTTTT. Translation gives CASSLAGTAGELFF. V is TRBV7-2 and J is TRBJ2-2; 7 nucleotides agree with TRBD1. CDR1 and CDR2 from the germline V gene are SGHTA and FQGNSA. Trimming cost V 0 bases and J 8 bases; bases outside gene matches: 3. The CDR3 is 14 amino acids. The whole variable domain, filled in from reference TRBV7-2 and TRBJ2-2, reads GAGVSQSPSNKVTEKGKDVELRCDPISGHTALYWYRQSLGQGLEFLIYFQGNSAPDKSGLPSDRFSAERTGGSVSTLTIQRTQQEDSAVYLCASSLAGTAGELFFGEGSRLTVL.

V usage is TRBV9 and J usage is TRBJ2-5, with D tentatively TRBD1 or TRBD2 (7 bases each). The V gene's germline CDR1 is SGDLS and CDR2 YYNGEE. Trimming removed 2 bases from V and 1 base from J, with 15 bases in between. The CDR3 spans 16 residues. The CDR3 reads CASSVRGGTAQETQYF. DNA for the CDR3: TGTGCCAGCAGCGTGCGGGGAGGGACAGCCCAAGAGACCCAGTACTTC.

The CDR3 loop reads CASSQVGSDTQYF. In DNA form, the CDR3 reads TGCGCCAGCAGCCAAGTGGGTTCAGATACGCAGTATTTT. The V and J genes are TRBV4-1 and TRBJ2-3; D not resolved. Deletions cut 1 base from V and 4 bases from J, with 6 bases between. The CDR3 is made up of 13 amino acids. Germline V gives CDR1 MGHRA, CDR2 YSYEKL.

DNA of the CDR3: TGCAGTGCTAGAAAGACAGATACGCAGTATTTT. This encodes CSARKTDTQYF. J is TRBJ2-3 and V is TRBV20-1; D gene uncertain. Deletions cut 2 bases from V and 3 bases from J, with 3 bases between. CDR1 and CDR2 (germline): DFQATT, SNEGSKA (reference sequence). This CDR3 is 11 amino acids long.

V usage is TRBV27 and J usage is TRBJ2-7; D ambiguous. Trimming pared 2 bases from V and 4 bases from J, leaving 12 bases between. Per the germline V gene, CDR1 is MNHEY and CDR2 is SMNVEV (reference sequence). The CDR3 loop spans 14 amino acids. DNA for the CDR3: TGTGCCAGCAGTTTAGGCTACGAGAGGTACGAGCAGTACTTC. It yields the protein CASSLGYERYEQYF.

The genes are TRBV7-6 and TRBJ2-2; possibly TRBD2 for D (5 bases). From germline, CDR1 is SGHVS and CDR2 FNYEAQ. Trimming pared 5 bases from V and 1 base from J, leaving 11 bases between. The length of the CDR3 is 15 residues. The CDR3 region has the DNA TGTGCCAGCAGCCTCCTCAGCGGGAACACCGGGGAGCTGTTTTTT. This encodes CASSLLSGNTGELFF.

This clone is a singleton in its sample. The chain links TRBV5-5 to TRBJ2-3, with D maybe TRBD1 (6 bases). The germline V gene encodes CDR1 SGHKS and CDR2 YYEKEE (reference sequence). Trimming cost V 4 bases and J 2 bases, with 20 bases left between them. There are 17 residues in the CDR3. CDR3 nucleotide sequence: TGTGCCAGCAGCCCCTTTTGGACAGTCCCTGTCACAGATACGCAGTATTTT. As protein: CASSPFWTVPVTDTQYF.

Remarks on this clone: In this CDR3 the conserved last residue, phenylalanine or tryptophan, is missing, so a read error is likely. The limits of the CDR3 on the DNA are not certain, so only TCRdb's listed CDR3 is given. This rearrangement joins TRBV4-3 to TRBJ1-1. The germline V gene encodes CDR1 LGHNA and CDR2 YSLEER. A total of 8 residues make up the CDR3, ends included. The chain's CDR3 is CASSQDPS.

This chain joins TRBV5-1 and TRBJ2-7; 7 positions match TRBD1. Looked up from germline, CDR1 is SGHRS and CDR2 is YFSETQ. V lost 2 bases to trimming and J lost 3 bases; unmatched junction nucleotides: 11. There are 16 residues in the CDR3. The CDR3 protein is CASSLIPGQRSYEQYF. The DNA for the CDR3 is TGCGCCAGCAGCTTAATCCCGGGACAGCGAAGCTACGAGCAGTACTTC.

The chain carries TRBV10-3 and TRBJ2-5, with TRBD1 as a possible D gene (6 bases). The CDR3 runs 13 residues. Per the germline V gene, CDR1 is ENHRY and CDR2 is SYGVKD. The V gene lost 6 bases and the J gene lost 2 bases, with 10 bases spanning the gap. The CDR3 nucleotides read TGTGCCATCAGCGGACAGCCTCAAGAGACCCAGTACTTC. It yields the protein CAISGQPQETQYF.

The V gene is TRBV6-5, the J gene TRBJ1-4, with D possibly TRBD1 on 6 matching bases. Germline V gives CDR1 MNHEY, CDR2 SVGAGI. V shed 2 bases and J shed 7 bases, with 14 bases lying between them. The CDR3 totals 15 residues. The CDR3 sequence is CASSYGGQRSEKLFF. The CDR3 DNA is TGTGCCAGCAGTTACGGGGGACAACGAAGTGAAAAACTGTTTTTT.

The V and J genes are TRBV5-1 and TRBJ2-3; D may match TRBD1 or TRBD2 (6 bases each). CDR1 SGHRS and CDR2 YFSETQ come from the germline V gene. The CDR3 runs to 16 residues. V was shortened by 0 bases and J by 3 bases, with 14 bases between the two germline ends. CDR3 residues: CASSLVAKGGTDTQYF. CDR3 nucleotide sequence: TGCGCCAGCAGCTTGGTAGCCAAGGGGGGTACAGATACGCAGTATTTT. Supplemented by reference TRBV5-1 and TRBJ2-3, the full variable domain reads KAGVTQTPRYLIKTRGQQVTLSCSPISGHRSVSWYQQTPGQGLQFLFEYFSETQRNKGNFPGRFSGRQFSNSRSEMNVSTLELGDSALYLCASSLVAKGGTDTQYFGPGTRLTVL.

The chain carries TRBV29-1 and TRBJ2-7; D is unresolved. The CDR3 totals 14 residues. The germline V gene encodes CDR1 SQVTM and CDR2 ANQGSEA. Trimming took off 0 bases at V and 2 bases at J, with 11 bases between the two ends. The CDR3 protein is CSVEDPARPYEQYF. The CDR3 nucleotides read TGCAGCGTTGAAGATCCGGCCAGGCCCTACGAGCAGTACTTC.

The chain couples TRBV19 to TRBJ2-5; the match to TRBD2 covers 16 bases. V trimming: 4 bases; J trimming: 6 bases; junction bases outside the gene matches: 8. The CDR3 is made up of 17 amino acids. Germline V gene sequence: CDR1 LNHDA, CDR2 SQIVND (reference sequence). CDR3 amino acids: CASSSGTSGGGLKTQYF. The CDR3 nucleotides read TGTGCCAGTAGTAGCGGGACTAGCGGGGGGGGGCTTAAGACCCAGTACTTC. The variable domain in full, completed from reference TRBV19 and TRBJ2-5, reads DGGITQSPKYLFRKEGQNVTLSCEQNLNHDAMYWYRQDPGQGLRLIYYSQIVNDFQKGDIAEGYSVSREKKESFPLTVTSAQKNPTAFYLCASSSGTSGGGLKTQYFGPGTRLLVL.

The chain is built from TRBV27 and TRBJ2-7; TRBD2 aligns across 7 bases. Trimming at V came to 5 bases and at J to 6 bases, leaving 7 bases not matched to a gene. The germline CDR1 and CDR2 sequences are MNHEY and SMNVEV (reference sequence). The CDR3 loop spans 13 amino acids. The CDR3 sequence: CASSPSGAGEQYF. For the CDR3, the DNA is TGTGCCAGCAGTCCCAGCGGGGCGGGCGAGCAGTACTTC.

The chain links TRBV7-9 to TRBJ2-3, with D uncertain. This CDR3 has 12 amino acids. Between the trimmed V and J ends, which lost 1 base and 5 bases, there was a span of 4 bases. Looked up from germline, CDR1 is SEHNR and CDR2 is FQNEAQ (reference sequence). The chain's CDR3 is CASSLEGDTQYF. For the CDR3, the DNA is TGTGCCAGCAGCTTAGAGGGAGATACGCAGTATTTT.

The rearrangement links TRBV28 to TRBJ1-4; TRBD1 is a possible D gene (6 bases). Trimming shortened V by 5 bases and J by 0 bases, and 16 bases separated the two germline ends. This CDR3 region has 17 residues. Germline values: CDR1 MDHEN, CDR2 SYDVKM. Here the CDR3 DNA reads TGTGCCAGCAGTCCATACCAGGGGTTTACAACTAATGAAAAACTGTTTTTT. Amino acid sequence: CASSPYQGFTTNEKLFF.

V and J are TRBV19 and TRBJ2-7; 11 nucleotides align to TRBD1. The V gene's germline CDR1 is LNHDA and CDR2 SQIVND (reference sequence). Trimming cost V 7 bases and J 1 base; bases outside gene matches: 3. This CDR3 region has 14 residues. CDR3 protein: CASMDRGQSYEQYF. The CDR3 nucleotides are TGTGCCAGTATGGACAGGGGGCAGTCCTACGAGCAGTACTTC. Full variable domain (missing parts from reference TRBV19 and TRBJ2-7): DGGITQSPKYLFRKEGQNVTLSCEQNLNHDAMYWYRQDPGQGLRLIYYSQIVNDFQKGDIAEGYSVSREKKESFPLTVTSAQKNPTAFYLCASMDRGQSYEQYFGPGTRLTVT.

The V gene is TRBV27, the J gene TRBJ1-2, with a tentative D call TRBD1 (5 bases). The germline gives CDR1 MNHEY, CDR2 SMNVEV (reference sequence). The V gene lost 3 bases and the J gene lost 4 bases, with 12 bases spanning the gap. The CDR3 contains 14 residues. Here the CDR3 DNA reads TGTGCCAGCAGTTTCGGCAGGGAGACCTATGGCTACACCTTC. Translated, it gives CASSFGRETYGYTF.

Concerning this clone: The junction and the germline gene differ at one end; a read error may be behind it. V usage is TRBV6-7 and J usage is TRBJ1-2; D gene unclear. TRBV6-7 is classed as an ORF, of uncertain function. The CDR3 runs 10 residues. The CDR3 bases are TGTGCCAGCAGCTACTATGGCTACACCTTC. It codes for CASSYYGYTF.

The V call is TRBV5-1, the J call TRBJ2-1; 10 positions agree with TRBD1. The CDR3 totals 17 residues. The V gene end was trimmed by 3 bases and the J gene end by 2 bases; junction bases not matched to a gene: 8. Germline CDR1 is SGHRS and CDR2 is YFSETQ. The CDR3 region has the DNA TGCGCCAGCAGCTCGGGGTCAGGGACAGGGGCCTACAATGAGCAGTTCTTC. Translated: CASSSGSGTGAYNEQFF.